This is a list of T cell receptor beta chains from one sample in a study of response to subunit inactivated influenza vaccine. Via MiXCR, TCRdb re-called the RT-PCR reads, giving one row per CDR3 protein. The data contain about 700,000 distinct CDR3 sequences, 14% of them singletons. The starting material was PBMCs from blood, obtained less than 15 days before vaccination. All receptors come from a man between 45 and 60 years old who received an inactivated influenza vaccine. CDR3s include the opening cysteine and the closing phenylalanine or tryptophan. The D gene is left open where the match is weak. The size field is filled for only some rows; it gives once, few, many or a size class.

D,V,J,size,CDR3,DNA
-,TRBV6-1,TRBJ2-7,few,CASSEAGHYEQYF,TGTGCCAGCAGTGAAGCGGGGCACTACGAGCAGTACTTC
-,TRBV5-5,TRBJ2-5,-,CASSLGVGQQETQYF,TGTGCCAGCAGCTTGGGGGTCGGACAGCAAGAGACCCAGTACTTC
-,TRBV29-1,TRBJ1-1,-,CSVGTVNTEAFF,TGCAGCGTTGGGACGGTGAACACTGAAGCTTTCTTT
-,TRBV7-9,TRBJ2-3,many,CASRGGDTQYF,TGTGCCAGCAGGGGTGGCGATACGCAGTATTTT
-,TRBV2,TRBJ2-5,-,CASSEGPYQETQYF,TGTGCCAGCAGTGAAGGCCCGTACCAAGAGACCCAGTACTTC
TRBD1,TRBV29-1,TRBJ1-2,many,CSVSGQGEDGYTF,TGCAGCGTTTCGGGACAGGGAGAGGATGGCTACACCTTC
TRBD2,TRBV4-2,TRBJ2-2,-,CASSQDVSGVGGELFF,TGTGCCAGCAGCCAAGACGTTAGCGGGGTTGGCGGGGAGCTGTTTTTT
-,TRBV5-6,TRBJ2-1,-,CASSFYLGNGYNEQFF,TGTGCCAGCAGCTTTTATTTGGGGAATGGGTACAATGAGCAGTTCTTC
TRBD1,TRBV15,TRBJ1-3,few,CATSGRGQGNSGNTIYF,TGTGCCACCAGCGGAAGGGGACAGGGGAACTCTGGAAACACCATATATTTT
TRBD1,TRBV7-8,TRBJ2-1,many,CASSPLRTGDNEQFF,TGTGCCAGCAGCCCGTTACGGACAGGGGATAATGAGCAGTTCTTC
-,TRBV15,TRBJ2-2,few,CATSRDVGTGELFF,TGTGCCACCAGCAGAGATGTTGGCACCGGGGAGCTGTTTTTT
-,TRBV20-1,TRBJ2-5,-,CSATGGFGVGETQYF,TGCAGTGCCACCGGTGGCTTTGGGGTTGGGGAGACCCAGTACTTC
TRBD1,TRBV28,TRBJ2-7,few,CASRIGGQGYEQYF,TGTGCCAGCAGGATAGGAGGACAGGGCTACGAGCAGTACTTC
TRBD1,TRBV2,TRBJ2-1,-,CASSETPRQGYEQFF,TGTGCCAGCAGTGAAACCCCACGACAGGGTTACGAGCAGTTCTTC
-,TRBV7-9,TRBJ2-1,-,CASSDPGQQFF,TGTGCCAGCAGCGATCCGGGACAGCAGTTCTTC
-,TRBV28,TRBJ2-7,-,CASRGAGIYEQYF,TGTGCCAGCAGGGGGGCGGGCATCTACGAGCAGTACTTC
-,TRBV28,TRBJ2-2,-,CASSFLGGSTGELFF,TGTGCCAGCAGTTTTCTTGGGGGTTCCACCGGGGAGCTGTTTTTT
-,TRBV23-1,TRBJ2-3,-,CASRLRDSRRGDTQYF,TGCGCCAGCAGACTCCGGGACTCCAGACGCGGGGATACGCAGTATTTT
TRBD2,TRBV4-3,TRBJ2-1,-,CASSHIPAGGLSSYNEQFF,TGCGCCAGCAGCCATATCCCAGCGGGAGGCCTCAGCTCCTACAATGAGCAGTTCTTC
-,TRBV12-3/TRBV12-4,TRBJ2-3,-,CASSLVAADTQYF,TGTGCCAGCAGTTTAGTCGCGGCAGATACGCAGTATTTT
TRBD2,TRBV4-2,TRBJ2-2,-,CASSQLPSGGSNTGELFF,TGTGCCAGCAGCCAATTACCTAGCGGGGGATCGAACACCGGGGAGCTGTTTTTT
-,TRBV6-2/TRBV6-3,TRBJ2-1,many,CASSPFRAQSSNEQFF,TGTGCCAGCAGCCCCTTCAGGGCCCAGTCGAGCAATGAGCAGTTCTTC
-,TRBV5-6,TRBJ2-1,-,CASSLRRLSSYNEQFF,TGTGCCAGCAGCTTGAGGCGACTGAGCTCCTACAATGAGCAGTTCTTC
-,TRBV11-2,TRBJ1-2,-,CASSEGRTASYTF,TGTGCCAGCAGCGAGGGGCGGACAGCAAGCTACACCTTC
TRBD2,TRBV27,TRBJ2-1,-,CASSSKPPAPLAASYNEQFF,TGTGCCAGCAGTTCAAAACCTCCGGCCCCCCTAGCGGCCTCCTACAATGAGCAGTTCTTC
-,TRBV12-3/TRBV12-4,TRBJ2-1,-,CASSPYRNNEQFF,TGTGCCAGCAGCCCCTACAGAAACAATGAGCAGTTCTTC
-,TRBV28,TRBJ1-3,-,CASRSPGPGSGNTIYF,TGTGCCAGCAGATCCCCGGGGCCGGGCTCTGGAAACACCATATATTTT
-,TRBV7-2,TRBJ1-1,-,CASSLSSLSGEAFF,TGTGCCAGCAGCTTAAGTTCCTTGAGTGGTGAAGCTTTCTTT
-,TRBV7-2,TRBJ2-7,-,CASSSALSYEQYF,TGTGCCAGCAGCTCAGCCCTCTCCTACGAGCAGTACTTC
-,TRBV7-2,TRBJ2-7,-,CASSLIKGTLPYEQYF,TGTGCCAGCAGCTTAATCAAGGGGACCCTTCCCTACGAGCAGTACTTC
-,TRBV12-3/TRBV12-4,TRBJ1-6,few,CASSLEQGKGLHF,TGTGCCAGCAGTTTAGAACAGGGAAAAGGACTCCACTTT
-,TRBV7-3,TRBJ2-2,-,CASRNTNTGELFF,TGTGCCAGCAGGAATACGAACACCGGGGAGCTGTTTTTT
-,TRBV3-1,TRBJ2-5,few,CASSQDGFETQYF,TGTGCCAGCAGCCAAGACGGTTTCGAGACCCAGTACTTC
-,TRBV12-3/TRBV12-4,TRBJ2-7,many,CASSFSGGAYEQYF,TGTGCCAGCAGCTTTTCCGGCGGAGCCTACGAGCAGTACTTC
-,TRBV10-3,TRBJ1-1,-,CAISDRMNTEAFF,TGTGCCATCAGTGATCGGATGAACACTGAAGCTTTCTTT
TRBD2,TRBV28,TRBJ2-5,-,CASRWTSGGLETQYF,TGTGCCAGCAGGTGGACTAGCGGGGGGTTAGAGACCCAGTACTTC
TRBD1,TRBV29-1,TRBJ2-7,-,CSVELRAGGNEQYF,TGCAGCGTTGAACTACGGGCAGGGGGCAACGAGCAGTACTTC
-,TRBV10-3,TRBJ2-7,few,CAISKTDYEQYF,TGTGCCATCAGCAAGACAGACTACGAGCAGTACTTC
-,TRBV14,TRBJ2-1,few,CASSQVERQFF,TGTGCCAGCAGCCAAGTTGAGCGACAGTTCTTC